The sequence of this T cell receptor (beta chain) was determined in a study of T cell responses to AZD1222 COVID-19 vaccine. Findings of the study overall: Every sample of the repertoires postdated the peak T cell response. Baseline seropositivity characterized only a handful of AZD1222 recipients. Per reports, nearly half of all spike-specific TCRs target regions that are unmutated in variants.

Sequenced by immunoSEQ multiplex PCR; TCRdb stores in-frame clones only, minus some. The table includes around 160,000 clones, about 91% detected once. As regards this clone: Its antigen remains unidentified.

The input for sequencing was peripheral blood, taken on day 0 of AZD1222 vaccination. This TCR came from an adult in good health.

In DNA form, the CDR3 reads TGTGCCAGCAGCCGAGATCTTGGTGGCTACACCTTC. Residues: CASSRDLGGYTF. The V call is TRBV6-5, the J call TRBJ1-2, with D unclear. V lost 6 bases to trimming and J lost 7 bases, with 12 bases between them. CDR3 length: 12 residues. Germline lookup yields CDR1 MNHEY and CDR2 SVGAGI.